Detailed here is one T cell receptor (beta chain). V shed 2 bases and J 2 bases; nucleotides not matched to a gene: 11. CDR1 SGHNT and CDR2 YENEEA come from the germline V gene. This CDR3 is built from 19 residues. The sample is drawn from a study of blood T cell repertoires in COVID-19. Measured with immunoSEQ multiplex PCR; TCRdb has only the in-frame clones, and not every one. The profile covers hundreds of thousands of clones, with 85% appearing a single time and 1.5% to 2% taken by the ten largest. This receptor was identified in a woman aged 25 to 45 who had been exposed to COVID-19. The chain combines TRBV11-3 with TRBJ2-2; TRBD2 matches 10 bases. The sample consisted of PBMCs or T cells enriched from blood (not recorded which). The CDR3 coding sequence is TGTGCCAGCAGCTTATTCGGACTAGCGGACCCAGAAAACACCGGGGAGCTGTTTTTT. The encoded protein is CASSLFGLADPENTGELFF.